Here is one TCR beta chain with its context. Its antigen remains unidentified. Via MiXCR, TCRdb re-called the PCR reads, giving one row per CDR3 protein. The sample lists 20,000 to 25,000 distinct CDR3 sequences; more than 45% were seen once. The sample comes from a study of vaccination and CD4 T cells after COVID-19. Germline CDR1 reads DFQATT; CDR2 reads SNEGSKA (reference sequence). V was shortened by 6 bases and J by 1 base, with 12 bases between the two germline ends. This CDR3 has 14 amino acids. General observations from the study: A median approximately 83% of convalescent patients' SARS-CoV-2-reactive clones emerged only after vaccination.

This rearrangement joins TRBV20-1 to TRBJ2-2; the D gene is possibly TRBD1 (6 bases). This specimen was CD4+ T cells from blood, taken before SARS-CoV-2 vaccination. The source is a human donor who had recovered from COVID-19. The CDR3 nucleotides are TGCAGTGCATCACAGGGCGGGAACACCGGGGAGCTGTTTTTT. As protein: CSASQGGNTGELFF.